The 27 T cell receptor beta chains in this list originate from one sample, sequenced in a study of monozygotic twins with inflammatory bowel disease. One entry per CDR3 protein, without DNA, is what TCRdb gives after re-calling the 5' RACE reads. This specimen shows a few hundred thousand distinct CDR3 sequences; the ten leading clones hold under 3%. The sequenced sample was blood. All receptors derive from a human donor with ulcerative colitis or Crohn's disease, or a healthy co-twin of an affected twin (not recorded which).

The chain carries TRBV18 and TRBJ1-2; the D call from TCRdb, TRBD1, cannot be confirmed without DNA. The CDR3 loop spans 18 amino acids. Germline-derived CDR1 and CDR2 are KGHSH and LQKENI. CDR3 protein: CASSPLWADRSSHYGYTF.

V usage is TRBV12-3 or TRBV12-4 and J usage is TRBJ1-4. The CDR3 is made up of 14 amino acids. The CDR3: CASSFTVANEKLFF.

The V call is TRBV28, the J call TRBJ1-1; TCRdb selects TRBD1, and the lack of DNA leaves this call unchecked. The CDR3 is made up of 18 amino acids. Germline CDR1 reads MDHEN; CDR2 reads SYDVKM. The CDR3 protein is CASSLLGGGTGRNTEAFF.

The chain recombines TRBV20-1 with TRBJ1-4. The germline CDR1 and CDR2 sequences are DFQATT and SNEGSKA (reference sequence). The CDR3 consists of 14 residues. CDR3 region: CSASPPHEREKLFF.

V and J are TRBV30 and TRBJ2-3. CDR1 GTSNPN and CDR2 SVGIG come from the germline V gene (reference sequence). The CDR3 loop spans 11 amino acids. The CDR3 is CASRLVDTQYF.

The rearrangement uses TRBV20-1 and TRBJ2-2; TCRdb lists TRBD2, though no DNA is available to test this call. The CDR3 length is 15 residues. CDR1 and CDR2 (germline): DFQATT, SNEGSKA (reference sequence). This chain's CDR3 is CSARTSGLNTGELFF.

The chain carries TRBV20-1 and TRBJ2-3; as DNA is missing, the TRBD1 call by TCRdb cannot be tested. The CDR3 is 12 residues long. Germline-derived CDR1 and CDR2 are DFQATT and SNEGSKA (reference sequence). The CDR3 sequence: CSARAGRDTQYF.

The rearrangement uses TRBV6-1 and TRBJ1-4. The V gene's germline CDR1 is MNHNS and CDR2 SASEGT. The CDR3 sequence is 14 residues long. The CDR3 here is CASSPGGVSEKLFF.

Here the CDR3 reads CASSSGVVYGYTF. V usage is TRBV12-3 or TRBV12-4 and J usage is TRBJ1-2. The CDR3 is made up of 13 amino acids.

The chain links TRBV7-8 to TRBJ2-7; the TCRdb D gene call, TRBD1, has no DNA to confirm it. The CDR3 sequence is 15 residues long. CDR1 SGHVS and CDR2 FQNEAQ come from the germline V gene. The CDR3: CASSSSLGRTYEQYF.

The chain recombines TRBV7-9 with TRBJ2-5. The CDR3 loop spans 15 amino acids. Germline CDR1 reads SEHNR; CDR2 reads FQNEAQ (reference sequence). CDR3 residues: CASSLAETLGETQYF.

The CDR3 is CASSYDEGGIIQYF. This chain links TRBV6-2 or TRBV6-3 with TRBJ2-4; TCRdb indicates TRBD2, and absent DNA this call remains unverified. Germline V gene lookup returns CDR1 MNHEY and CDR2 SVGEGT. The CDR3 is made up of 14 amino acids.

V gene TRBV11-1 combines with J gene TRBJ1-1. The length of the CDR3 is 17 residues. Per germline, CDR1 SGHAT and CDR2 FQDESV (reference sequence). The CDR3 loop is CASSLMDPGGQGTEAFF.

The V and J genes are TRBV5-1 and TRBJ2-1; the D call of TRBD1 rests on TCRdb alone, since no DNA is present to check it. Germline V gives CDR1 SGHRS, CDR2 YFSETQ. This CDR3 contains 14 residues. CDR3 sequence reads: CASSWRDAVNEQFF.

The rearrangement joins TRBV5-6 to TRBJ1-2. Germline CDR1 SGHDT, CDR2 YYEEEE. The CDR3 covers 13 residues. CDR3 residues: CASSLNSIYGYTF.

The chain couples TRBV2 to TRBJ1-5; without DNA, the TCRdb call of TRBD1 cannot be checked. This CDR3 contains 14 residues. Per germline, CDR1 SNHLY and CDR2 FYNNEI. The CDR3 sequence: CASSAPGRDQPQHF. Drawing the rest from reference TRBV2 and TRBJ1-5, the complete variable domain is EPEVTQTPSHQVTQMGQEVILRCVPISNHLYFYWYRQILGQKVEFLVSFYNNEISEKSEIFDDQFSVERPDGSNFTLKIRSTKLEDSAMYFCASSAPGRDQPQHFGDGTRLSIL.

This sequence joins TRBV9 and TRBJ2-2; absent DNA, TCRdb's TRBD2 call cannot be checked. From germline, CDR1 is SGDLS and CDR2 YYNGEE. The CDR3 is 14 amino acids. The CDR3 region is CASSFRTSAGELFF.

CDR3 loop: CASSPDPGGETQYF. The chain combines TRBV18 with TRBJ2-5; checking the TCRdb D call of TRBD1 is not possible without DNA. Germline CDR1 and CDR2: KGHSH and LQKENI. The CDR3 is made up of 14 amino acids.

The J gene is TRBJ2-3, the V gene TRBV5-8; TCRdb names TRBD1, which stays unverified in the absence of DNA. CDR3 size: 17 residues. Germline CDR1 and CDR2: SGHTS and YDEGEE. The CDR3 is CASSSRRQGPGTDTQYF.

The chain uses TRBV19 and TRBJ1-5. The CDR3 contains 14 residues. Germline values: CDR1 LNHDA, CDR2 SQIVND (reference sequence). CDR3 residues: CASNLLYSNQPQHF.

J is TRBJ2-1 and V is TRBV11-2; TCRdb's assignment of TRBD2 cannot be checked, as there is no DNA. Germline loops: CDR1 SGHAT, CDR2 FQNNGV. This CDR3 has 15 amino acids. CDR3 sequence reads: CASSLYGTNKNEQFF.

The chain combines TRBV6-6 with TRBJ2-7. Looked up from germline, CDR1 is MNHNY and CDR2 is SVGAGI (reference sequence). CDR3 size: 12 residues. The CDR3 reads CASSYSIAEQYF.

The CDR3 spells CAWSPRGKEKLFF. This chain uses TRBV30 with TRBJ1-4; TCRdb's assignment of TRBD1 cannot be checked, as there is no DNA. There are 13 residues in the CDR3. Germline CDR1 reads GTSNPN; CDR2 reads SVGIG (reference sequence).

The chain links TRBV7-2 to TRBJ2-7. Germline values: CDR1 SGHTA, CDR2 FQGNSA. There are 16 residues in the CDR3. The CDR3: CASSLDSGRSSYEQYF.

The chain carries TRBV10-2 and TRBJ2-7; there is no DNA to check the TCRdb D call of TRBD1. Per the germline V gene, CDR1 is WSHSY and CDR2 is SAAADI. This CDR3 contains 15 residues. CDR3 sequence: CASSRQGAVSHEQYF.

This chain joins TRBV14 and TRBJ2-7; TCRdb's assignment of TRBD2 cannot be checked, as there is no DNA. The CDR3 runs 18 residues. Per the germline V gene, CDR1 is SGHDN and CDR2 is FVKESK. The CDR3 region is CASSPQDLSGGFYYEQYF.

The chain uses TRBV5-6 and TRBJ2-7; the D call of TRBD1 rests on TCRdb alone, since no DNA is present to check it. The CDR3 is 13 residues long. Germline V gene data show CDR1 as SGHDT and CDR2 as YYEEEE. The CDR3 protein is CASSLFRVGEQYF.